Listed below are T cell receptor beta chains from one sample, sequenced in a study of circulating and synovial CD4+ cells in juvenile arthritis. The repertoire was sequenced with immunoSEQ multiplex PCR; TCRdb's copy has only in-frame clones and lacks some. Of 30,000 to 40,000 clones listed, about 96% were seen once; the top ten hold about 0.68%. Sequencing was done on a sample of CD4+ T cells from blood. These receptors were obtained from a human donor with juvenile idiopathic arthritis. CDR3s include the opening cysteine and the closing phenylalanine or tryptophan. The order of the fields is D gene, clone size, J gene, V gene, CDR3 protein, CDR3 DNA. A D gene is named only where the DNA matches it firmly. Expanded clones get a size class; other rows say once, few or many, or leave the size out.

TRBD2 . TRBJ2-7 TRBV5-8 CASSLTSGTHEQYF TGTGCCAGCAGCTTGACTAGCGGGACCCACGAGCAGTACTTC
TRBD1 . TRBJ1-5 TRBV4-2 CASSQDRGGSNQPQHF TGTGCCAGCAGCCAGGACAGGGGTGGTAGCAATCAGCCCCAGCATTTT
. . TRBJ1-5 TRBV2 CASRQGGNQPQHF TGTGCCAGCAGACAGGGCGGCAATCAGCCCCAGCATTTT
TRBD1 . TRBJ2-7 TRBV19 CASSILPDRTSGEQYF TGTGCCAGTAGTATACTCCCGGACAGGACCTCGGGGGAGCAGTACTTC
. . TRBJ2-5 TRBV9 CASSLTGLEEETQYF TGTGCCAGCAGCCTGACCGGACTGGAGGAGGAGACCCAGTACTTC
. . TRBJ1-1 TRBV28 CASSITTGNTEAFF TGTGCCAGCAGTATCACGACAGGGAACACTGAAGCTTTCTTT
TRBD1 . TRBJ2-5 TRBV2 CASRGTGSRVETQYF TGTGCCAGCAGGGGGACAGGGAGTCGAGTAGAGACCCAGTACTTC
. . TRBJ2-1 TRBV7-9 CASSPDPLGGSKWFF TGTGCCAGCAGCCCGGACCCACTTGGGGGGTCTAAGTGGTTCTTC
. medium-sized TRBJ1-2 TRBV20-1 CSATSSQGYTF TGCAGTGCTACGTCCAGTCAAGGCTACACCTTC
TRBD2 . TRBJ2-3 TRBV2 CASSYSGASTDTQYF TGTGCCAGCAGTTATAGCGGGGCTAGCACAGATACGCAGTATTTT
TRBD1 . TRBJ1-1 TRBV18 CASSPLGQGVSTNTEAFF TGTGCCAGCTCACCACTAGGACAGGGTGTTTCGACGAACACTGAAGCTTTCTTT
. . TRBJ1-2 TRBV7-8 CASSLAPTDYGYTF TGTGCCAGCAGCTTAGCGCCTACTGACTATGGCTACACCTTC
TRBD2 . TRBJ2-7 TRBV10-2 CASSGFRTSGLISSYEQYF TGCGCCAGCAGTGGTTTCCGGACTAGCGGGTTAATAAGCTCCTACGAGCAGTACTTC
TRBD2 . TRBJ2-3 TRBV5-1 CASSLAGLAGADTQYF TGCGCCAGCAGCTTGGCCGGACTAGCGGGAGCAGATACGCAGTATTTT
TRBD2 . TRBJ2-4 TRBV27 CASSRLAGGLTLAKNIQYF TGTGCCAGCAGTCGGCTAGCGGGGGGCCTGACCCTAGCCAAAAACATTCAGTACTTC
. . TRBJ2-7 TRBV7-2 CASSPAERLSYEQYF TGTGCCAGCAGCCCAGCGGAGCGGCTCTCCTACGAGCAGTACTTC
TRBD2 . TRBJ2-3 TRBV10-1 CASSESTPSGTADTQYF TGCGCCAGCAGTGAGTCGACACCTAGCGGGACGGCAGATACGCAGTATTTT
TRBD2 . TRBJ2-2 TRBV19 CASSFGGGDTGELFF TGTGCCAGTAGTTTCGGCGGGGGGGACACCGGGGAGCTGTTTTTT
. . TRBJ1-4 TRBV7-9 CASRSGDLTNEKLFF TGTGCCAGCAGGTCGGGGGATTTAACTAATGAAAAACTGTTTTTT
TRBD1 . TRBJ2-3 TRBV2 CASSEGDRGTDTQYF TGTGCCAGCAGTGAAGGGGACAGGGGCACAGATACGCAGTATTTT
TRBD2 . TRBJ2-3 TRBV7-9 CASSLGVAGSTDTQYF TGTGCCAGCAGCTTAGGGGTAGCGGGCAGCACAGATACGCAGTATTTT
. . TRBJ1-5 TRBV30 CAWSVRSAGEPGNQPQHF TGTGCCTGGAGTGTACGATCGGCGGGTGAGCCGGGAAATCAGCCCCAGCATTTT
TRBD2 . TRBJ2-7 TRBV6-6 CASSPTGGYEQYF TGTGCCAGCAGCCCGACGGGGGGATACGAGCAGTACTTC
. . TRBJ2-7 TRBV5-6 CASSFWGASTYEQYF TGTGCCAGCAGCTTCTGGGGAGCGTCCACCTACGAGCAGTACTTC
. once TRBJ1-1 TRBV5-1 CASSFRVPNTEAFF TGCGCCAGCAGCTTCAGGGTCCCGAACACTGAAGCTTTCTTT
. . TRBJ1-6 TRBV19 CASSGGIGNSPLHF TGTGCCAGTAGCGGGGGGATAGGGAATTCACCCCTCCACTTT
TRBD1 . TRBJ2-5 TRBV19 CASSIKPGQGARETQYF TGTGCCAGTAGTATAAAACCGGGACAGGGGGCAAGGGAGACCCAGTACTTC
TRBD2 . TRBJ2-3 TRBV28 CASSFSPGGRGDTQYF TGTGCCAGCAGTTTCTCCCCGGGCGGGAGGGGTGATACGCAGTATTTT
TRBD1 . TRBJ1-6 TRBV6-6 CASSRTGENSPLHF TGTGCCAGCAGTCGGACAGGGGAGAATTCACCCCTCCACTTT
TRBD1 . TRBJ1-2 TRBV19 CASSIRGQGNQLYGYTF TGTGCCAGTAGTATAAGGGGACAGGGCAACCAATTATATGGCTACACCTTC
. . TRBJ2-7 TRBV25-1 CASYGAGATYEQYF TGTGCCAGCTACGGAGCAGGGGCGACCTACGAGCAGTACTTC
. . TRBJ2-1 TRBV5-1 CASSPGGNSYNEQFF TGCGCCAGCAGCCCCGGAGGGAACTCCTACAATGAGCAGTTCTTC
TRBD1 once TRBJ2-7 TRBV4-1 CASSQSLGQILFYEQYF TGCGCCAGCAGCCAATCCCTGGGACAGATACTTTTCTACGAGCAGTACTTC
TRBD2 . TRBJ2-1 TRBV5-1 CASSLWTSGGGNEQFF TGCGCCAGCAGCTTGTGGACTAGCGGGGGAGGGAATGAGCAGTTCTTC
. once TRBJ2-2 TRBV7-2 CASSQLATGELFF TGTGCCAGCAGCCAACTTGCCACCGGGGAGCTGTTTTTT
TRBD2 . TRBJ2-1 TRBV7-3 CASSPTTLAGAYNEQFF TGTGCCAGCAGCCCTACCACGCTAGCGGGCGCGTACAATGAGCAGTTCTTC
. . TRBJ1-1 TRBV27 CASSPERGLGRNTEAFF TGTGCCAGCAGTCCTGAAAGGGGTTTGGGGCGTAACACTGAAGCTTTCTTT
. few TRBJ1-3 TRBV18 CASSSTGLAGNTIYF TGTGCCAGCTCATCCACAGGGTTAGCTGGAAACACCATATATTTT
TRBD1 . TRBJ1-5 TRBV5-1 CASSLGPTGVGQPQHF TGCGCCAGCAGCTTGGGCCCTACAGGGGTTGGCCAGCCCCAGCATTTT
. . TRBJ2-5 TRBV7-9 CASSLAAGQQETQYF TGTGCCAGCAGCTTAGCGGCGGGACAGCAAGAGACCCAGTACTTC
TRBD1 . TRBJ1-5 TRBV9 CASSYTGGGQPQHF TGTGCCAGCAGCTACACAGGGGGGGGGCAGCCCCAGCATTTT
. . TRBJ2-7 TRBV12-2 CASQQGTSSYEQYF TGTGCAAGTCAACAAGGGACTAGCTCCTACGAGCAGTACTTC
TRBD1 once TRBJ1-2 TRBV5-6 CASSLGAGQRNYGYTF TGTGCCAGCAGCTTGGGCGCGGGACAGCGAAACTATGGCTACACCTTC
TRBD1 . TRBJ1-1 TRBV7-9 CASSPRQGALTEAFF TGTGCCAGCAGCCCGAGACAGGGGGCGCTGACTGAAGCTTTCTTT